This TCR beta chain was identified in a study of Ad26.COV2.S vaccination and SARS-CoV-2 variants. Study background: Ad26.COV2.S given intramuscularly, once or twice 56 days apart. Study results and limitations: With respect to non-spike TCR breadth, vaccine and placebo recipients were similar. Substantial breadth was reportedly displayed by spike-specific CD8+ and CD4+ T cell responses after vaccination.

The CDR3 is made up of 12 amino acids. V shed 3 bases and J shed 1 base, with 3 bases lying between them. This clone was counted once. Its matching antigen is unknown. Sequencing was performed with immunoSEQ multiplex PCR; in TCRdb, only in-frame clones are kept and a portion is missing. The data hold approximately 480,000 clones, with approximately 90% observed a single time. Sample treatment: roughly 20 received Ad26.COV2.S at low or high dose, single or two shots; a few received placebo; per-sample allocation not given. Sampling took place 63 days after the first vaccine or placebo injection. Boston hosted the donor, who was an adult aged 18-55 years.

The source is a person aged 18-65 years who received the Ad26.COV2.S COVID-19 vaccine or a placebo. The chain recombines TRBV12-3 or TRBV12-4 with TRBJ1-2; no definite D call. This specimen consisted of peripheral blood, obtained in a trial of Ad26.COV2.S vaccine versus placebo. The CDR3 sequence is CASSFGNYGYTF. CDR3 DNA: TGTGCCAGCAGTTTTGGTAACTATGGCTACACCTTC.